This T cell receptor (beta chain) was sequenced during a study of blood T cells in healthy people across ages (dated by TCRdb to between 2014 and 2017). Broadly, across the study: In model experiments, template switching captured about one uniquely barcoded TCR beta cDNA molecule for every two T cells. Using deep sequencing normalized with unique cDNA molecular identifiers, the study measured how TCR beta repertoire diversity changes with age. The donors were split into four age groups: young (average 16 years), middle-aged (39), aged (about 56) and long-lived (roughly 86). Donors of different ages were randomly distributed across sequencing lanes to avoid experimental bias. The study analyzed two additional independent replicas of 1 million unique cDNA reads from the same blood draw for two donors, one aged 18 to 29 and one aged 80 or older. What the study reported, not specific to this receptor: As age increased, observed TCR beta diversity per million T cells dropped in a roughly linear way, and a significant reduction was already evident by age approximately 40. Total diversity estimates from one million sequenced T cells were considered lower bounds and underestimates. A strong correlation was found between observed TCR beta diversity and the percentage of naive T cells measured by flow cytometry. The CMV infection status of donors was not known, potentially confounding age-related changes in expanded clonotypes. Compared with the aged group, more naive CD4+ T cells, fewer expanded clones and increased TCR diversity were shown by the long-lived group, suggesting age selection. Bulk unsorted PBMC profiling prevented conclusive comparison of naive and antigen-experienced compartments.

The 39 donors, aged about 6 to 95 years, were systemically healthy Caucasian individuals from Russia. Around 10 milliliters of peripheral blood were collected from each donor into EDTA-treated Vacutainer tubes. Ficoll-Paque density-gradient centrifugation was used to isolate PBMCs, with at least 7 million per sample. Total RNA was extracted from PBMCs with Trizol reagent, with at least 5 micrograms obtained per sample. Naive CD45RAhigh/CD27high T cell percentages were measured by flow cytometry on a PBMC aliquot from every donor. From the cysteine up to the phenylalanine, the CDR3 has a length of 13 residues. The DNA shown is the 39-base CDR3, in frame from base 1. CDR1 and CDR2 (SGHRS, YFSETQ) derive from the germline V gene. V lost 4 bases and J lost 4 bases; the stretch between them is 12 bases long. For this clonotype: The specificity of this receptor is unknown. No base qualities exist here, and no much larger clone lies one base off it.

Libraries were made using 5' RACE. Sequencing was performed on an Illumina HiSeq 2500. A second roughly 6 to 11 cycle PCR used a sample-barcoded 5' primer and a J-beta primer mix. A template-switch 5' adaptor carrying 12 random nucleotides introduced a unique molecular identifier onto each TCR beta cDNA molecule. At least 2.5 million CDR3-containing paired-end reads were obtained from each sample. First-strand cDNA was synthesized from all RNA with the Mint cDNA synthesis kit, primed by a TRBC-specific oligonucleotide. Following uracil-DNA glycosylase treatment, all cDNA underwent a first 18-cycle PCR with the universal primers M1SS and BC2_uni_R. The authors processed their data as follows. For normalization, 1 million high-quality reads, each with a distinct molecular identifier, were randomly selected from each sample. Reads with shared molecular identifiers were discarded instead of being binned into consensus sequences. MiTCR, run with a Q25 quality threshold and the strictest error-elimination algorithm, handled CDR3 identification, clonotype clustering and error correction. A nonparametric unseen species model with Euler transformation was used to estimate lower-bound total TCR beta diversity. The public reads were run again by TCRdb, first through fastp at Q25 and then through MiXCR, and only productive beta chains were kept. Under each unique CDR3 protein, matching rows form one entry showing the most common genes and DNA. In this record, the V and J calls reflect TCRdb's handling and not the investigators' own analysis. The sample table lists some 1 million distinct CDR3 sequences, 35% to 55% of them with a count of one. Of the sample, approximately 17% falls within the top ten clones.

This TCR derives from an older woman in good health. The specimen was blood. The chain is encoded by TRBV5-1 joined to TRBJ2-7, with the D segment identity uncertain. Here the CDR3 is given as CASSASSPYEQYF. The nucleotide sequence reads TGCGCCAGCAGCGCCAGCTCCCCGTACGAGCAGTACTTC.